This TCR beta chain emerged from a study of T cells after yellow fever vaccination. Whole-study results and caveats: CD4 and CD8 compartments shared a small share of clonotypes, likely from convergent recombination. Reappearing after the booster were most of the clones from primary vaccination (about 96% CD4, around 88% CD8).

The 5'RACE template-switching step produced TCR cDNA and added a universal primer site and UMIs. In TCRdb, the 5' RACE reads were re-called with MiXCR into one record per CDR3 protein. The data hold fewer than 400,000 distinct CDR3 sequences, with under 7.5% observed a single time. This clonotype was counted ten times or more. Antigen: not known. Trimming removed 4 bases from V and 7 bases from J; junction bases left unmatched: 10. Per the germline V gene, CDR1 is SGHKS and CDR2 is YYEKEE (reference sequence). This CDR3 has 14 residues. The chain employs TRBV5-5 and TRBJ2-7; TRBD2 aligns across 8 bases. Sequences were derived from PBMCs, sampled 5 days after the yellow fever booster vaccination. The receptor comes from a man younger than 45 who received the YFV17D yellow fever vaccine. This CDR3 reads CASSVVLGGVEQYF. CDR3 sequence (DNA): TGTGCCAGCAGCGTCGTTCTCGGGGGGGTTGAGCAGTACTTC.